The 7 T cell receptor beta chains presented below share a single source sample, sequenced in a study of cytomegalovirus exposure and HLA in healthy donors. The study ran its PCR with 60 Vbeta and 13 Jbeta primers. Produced via immunoSEQ multiplex PCR; TCRdb's table is partial and in-frame only. Altogether about 140,000 clones are present, 65% to 85% being singletons, with the ten largest covering about 2.2%. The specimen was PBMCs. The source is a man between 50 and 59 years old in good health and CMV-seronegative.

The chain couples TRBV7-2 to TRBJ2-1; 11 positions match TRBD2. The V and J ends lost 3 bases and 7 bases, in that order; junction bases with no gene match: 5. Germline CDR1 SGHTA, CDR2 FQGNSA. This CDR3 contains 15 residues. The CDR3 DNA is TGTGCCAGCAGCTTGGTGTCTAGCGGGGGGAATGAGCAGTTCTTC. Residues: CASSLVSSGGNEQFF.

V is TRBV9 and J is TRBJ2-2, with D possibly matching TRBD2 (5 bases). Trimming removed 4 bases at V and 0 bases at J, with 13 bases between. The CDR3 consists of 16 residues. Germline CDR1 and CDR2: SGDLS and YYNGEE. The chain's CDR3 is CASSFRTSPNTGELFF. The CDR3 region has the DNA TGTGCCAGCAGCTTCCGGACTTCACCGAACACCGGGGAGCTGTTTTTT.

The J gene is TRBJ2-3, the V gene TRBV19, with D maybe TRBD2 (5 bases). Germline V gene lookup returns CDR1 LNHDA and CDR2 SQIVND (reference sequence). Trimming left V 5 bases short and J 5 bases short, with 8 bases between. CDR3 length equals 12 residues. The CDR3 is CASSPEGDTQYF. CDR3 coding DNA: TGTGCCAGTAGTCCCGAGGGAGATACGCAGTATTTT.

The chain is built from TRBV11-3 and TRBJ2-7, with TRBD1 identical over 8 bases. Germline assignment: CDR1 SGHNT and CDR2 YENEEA. The CDR3 has 18 residues. Trimming took 5 bases from V and 0 from J; bases not matched to a gene: 15. CDR3 protein: CASSTLFGQGISSYEQYF. As DNA, the CDR3 is TGTGCCAGCAGCACCCTTTTCGGACAGGGAATCAGCTCCTACGAGCAGTACTTC.

The chain employs TRBV7-9 and TRBJ2-3; 9 nucleotides align to TRBD2. Germline CDR1 reads SEHNR; CDR2 reads FQNEAQ (reference sequence). This CDR3 is built from 17 residues. After removal of 5 bases from V and 5 bases from J, the junction contained 14 bases not matched to a gene. For the CDR3, the DNA is TGTGCCAGCAGCGGAAGAGGATCGAGCGGGGGGATAGATACGCAGTATTTT. Amino acid sequence: CASSGRGSSGGIDTQYF.

The chain combines TRBV5-1 with TRBJ2-5; 7 bases match TRBD1. TRBJ2-7 explains the end of the DNA better; the J call may be wrong. Germline V gene data show CDR1 as SGHRS and CDR2 as YFSETQ. The CDR3 is made up of 13 amino acids. The CDR3 sequence: CASSSQGNYEQYF. CDR3 sequence (DNA): TGCGCCAGCAGCTCACAGGGGAACTACGAGCAGTACTTC.

The chain links TRBV5-8 to TRBJ2-7; TRBD2 aligns across 8 bases. The ends lost 4 bases at V and 4 bases at J; junction bases unmatched: 13. CDR1 is SGHTS and CDR2 is YDEGEE in the germline V gene. This CDR3 has 16 residues. CDR3 residues: CASSPGLQAGVYEQYF. The CDR3 region has the DNA TGTGCCAGCAGCCCGGGGCTACAAGCGGGGGTTTACGAGCAGTACTTC.